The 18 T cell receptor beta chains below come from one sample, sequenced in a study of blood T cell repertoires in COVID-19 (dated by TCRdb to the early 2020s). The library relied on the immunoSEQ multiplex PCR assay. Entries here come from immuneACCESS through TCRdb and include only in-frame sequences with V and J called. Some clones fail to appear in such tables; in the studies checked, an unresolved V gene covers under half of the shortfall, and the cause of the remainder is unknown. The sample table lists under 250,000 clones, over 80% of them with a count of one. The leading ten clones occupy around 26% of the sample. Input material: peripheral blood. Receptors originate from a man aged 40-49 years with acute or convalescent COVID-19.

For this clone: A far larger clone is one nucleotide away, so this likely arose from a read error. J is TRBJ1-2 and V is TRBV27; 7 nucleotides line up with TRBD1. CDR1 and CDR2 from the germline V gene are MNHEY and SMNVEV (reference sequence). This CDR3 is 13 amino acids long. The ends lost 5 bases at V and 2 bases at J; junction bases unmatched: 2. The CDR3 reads CASSPDRNYGYTF. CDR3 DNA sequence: TGTGCCAGCAGTCCGGACAGGAACTATGGCTACACCTTC.

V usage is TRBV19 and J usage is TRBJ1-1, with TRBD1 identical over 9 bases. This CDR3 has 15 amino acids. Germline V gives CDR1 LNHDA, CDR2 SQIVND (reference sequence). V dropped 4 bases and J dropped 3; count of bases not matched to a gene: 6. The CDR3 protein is CASSKLTGGYTEAFF. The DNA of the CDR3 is TGTGCCAGTAGTAAACTGACAGGGGGTTACACTGAAGCTTTCTTT.

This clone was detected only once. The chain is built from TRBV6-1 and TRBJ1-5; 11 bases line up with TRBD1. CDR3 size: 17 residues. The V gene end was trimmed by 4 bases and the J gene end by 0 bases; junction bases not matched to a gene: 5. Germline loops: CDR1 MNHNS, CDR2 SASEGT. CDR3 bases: TGTGCCAGCAGTGGGACAGGGGGCTTATATAGCAATCAGCCCCAGCATTTT. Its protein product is CASSGTGGLYSNQPQHF.

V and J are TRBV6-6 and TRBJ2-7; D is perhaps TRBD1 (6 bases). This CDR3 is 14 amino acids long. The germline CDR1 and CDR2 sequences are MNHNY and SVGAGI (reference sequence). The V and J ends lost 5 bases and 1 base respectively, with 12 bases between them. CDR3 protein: CASSHPGQSYEQYF. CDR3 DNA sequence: TGTGCCAGCAGTCACCCGGGACAATCCTACGAGCAGTACTTC.

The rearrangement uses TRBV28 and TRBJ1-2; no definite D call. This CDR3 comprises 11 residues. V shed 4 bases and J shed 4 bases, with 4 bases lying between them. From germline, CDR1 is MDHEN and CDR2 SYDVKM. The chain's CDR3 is CASSSLYGYTF. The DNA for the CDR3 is TGTGCCAGCAGTTCACTCTATGGCTACACCTTC.

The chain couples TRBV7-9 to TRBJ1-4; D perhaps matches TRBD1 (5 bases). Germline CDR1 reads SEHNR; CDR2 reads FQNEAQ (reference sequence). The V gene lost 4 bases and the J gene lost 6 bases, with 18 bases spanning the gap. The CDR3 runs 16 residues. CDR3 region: CASSSRGTKRDEKLFF. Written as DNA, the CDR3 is TGTGCCAGCAGCTCCCGGGGGACTAAACGGGATGAAAAACTGTTTTTT. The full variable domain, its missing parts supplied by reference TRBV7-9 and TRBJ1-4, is DTGVSQNPRHKITKRGQNVTFRCDPISEHNRLYWYRQTLGQGPEFLTYFQNEAQLEKSRLLSDRFSAERPKGSFSTLEIQRTEQGDSAMYLCASSSRGTKRDEKLFFGSGTQLSVL.

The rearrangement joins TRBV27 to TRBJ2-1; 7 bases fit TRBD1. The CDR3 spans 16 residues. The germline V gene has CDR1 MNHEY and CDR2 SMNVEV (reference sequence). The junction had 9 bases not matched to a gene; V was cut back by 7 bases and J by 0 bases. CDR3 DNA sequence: TGTGCCAGCATCCCAACAGGGGCCCGCTCCTACAATGAGCAGTTCTTC. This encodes CASIPTGARSYNEQFF.

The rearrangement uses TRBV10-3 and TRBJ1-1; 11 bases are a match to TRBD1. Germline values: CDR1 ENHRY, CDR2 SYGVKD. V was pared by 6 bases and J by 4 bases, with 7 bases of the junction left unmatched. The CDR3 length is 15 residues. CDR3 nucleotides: TGTGCCATCAGCGCTGGACAGGGGGCATCCACTGAAGCTTTCTTT. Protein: CAISAGQGASTEAFF.

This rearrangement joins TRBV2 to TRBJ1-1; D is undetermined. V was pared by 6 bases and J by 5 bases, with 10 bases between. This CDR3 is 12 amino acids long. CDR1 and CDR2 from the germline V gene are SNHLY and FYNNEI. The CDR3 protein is CASSVLGTEAFF. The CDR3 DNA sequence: TGTGCCAGCAGCGTACTAGGAACTGAAGCTTTCTTT.

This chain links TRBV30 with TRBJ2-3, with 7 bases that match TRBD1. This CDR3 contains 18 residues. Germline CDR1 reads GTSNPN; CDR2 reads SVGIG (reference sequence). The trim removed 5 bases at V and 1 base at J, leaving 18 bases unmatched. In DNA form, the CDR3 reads TGTGCCTGGGCCACCGACAGGGTAATGGGATTTGGCACAGATACGCAGTATTTT. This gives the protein CAWATDRVMGFGTDTQYF.

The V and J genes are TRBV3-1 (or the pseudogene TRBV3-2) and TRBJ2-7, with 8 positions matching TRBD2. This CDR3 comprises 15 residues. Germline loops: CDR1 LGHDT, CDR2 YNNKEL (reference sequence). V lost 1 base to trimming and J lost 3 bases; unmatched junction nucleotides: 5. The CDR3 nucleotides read TGTGCCAGCAGCCAAGGGCCGGGAGGGCTCTACGAGCAGTACTTC. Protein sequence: CASSQGPGGLYEQYF.

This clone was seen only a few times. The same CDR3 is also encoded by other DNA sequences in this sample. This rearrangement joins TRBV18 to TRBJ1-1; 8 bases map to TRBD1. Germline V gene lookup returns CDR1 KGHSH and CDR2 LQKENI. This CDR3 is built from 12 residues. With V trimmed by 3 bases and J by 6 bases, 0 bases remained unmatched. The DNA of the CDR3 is TGTGCCAGCTCACCGGGACAGGCTGAAGCTTTCTTT. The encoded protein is CASSPGQAEAFF.

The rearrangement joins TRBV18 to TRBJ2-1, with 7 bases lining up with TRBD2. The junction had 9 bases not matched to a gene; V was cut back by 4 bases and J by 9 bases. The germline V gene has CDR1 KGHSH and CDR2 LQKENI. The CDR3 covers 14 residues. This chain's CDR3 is CASSRGPTSAEQFF. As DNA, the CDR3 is TGTGCCAGCTCACGAGGACCTACTAGCGCTGAGCAGTTCTTC.

This CDR3 is CASSATREGTQYF. The CDR3 DNA sequence: TGTGCCAGCAGTGCGACTAGGGAGGGGACCCAGTACTTC. This chain joins TRBV6-6 and TRBJ2-5, with 7 bases matching TRBD2. In germline, CDR1 is MNHNY, CDR2 SVGAGI (reference sequence). Trimming took 5 bases from V and 7 from J; bases not matched to a gene: 7. This CDR3 is built from 13 residues.

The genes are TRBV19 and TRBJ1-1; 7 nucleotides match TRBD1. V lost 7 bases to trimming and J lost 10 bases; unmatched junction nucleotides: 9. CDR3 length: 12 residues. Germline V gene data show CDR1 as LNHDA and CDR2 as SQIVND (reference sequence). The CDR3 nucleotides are TGTGCCAGTAACTTACAGGGGAGTTCAGCTTTCTTT. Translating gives CASNLQGSSAFF. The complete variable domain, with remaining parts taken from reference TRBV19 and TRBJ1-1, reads DGGITQSPKYLFRKEGQNVTLSCEQNLNHDAMYWYRQDPGQGLRLIYYSQIVNDFQKGDIAEGYSVSREKKESFPLTVTSAQKNPTAFYLCASNLQGSSAFFGQGTRLTVV.

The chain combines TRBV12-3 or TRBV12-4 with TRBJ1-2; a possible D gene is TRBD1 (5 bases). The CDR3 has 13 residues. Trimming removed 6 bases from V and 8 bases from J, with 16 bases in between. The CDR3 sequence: CASRSLAGQGYTF. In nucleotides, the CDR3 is TGTGCCAGCAGGAGTTTAGCGGGGCAGGGCTACACCTTC.

CDR3 region: CASSFSVDTQYF. CDR3 bases: TGTGCCAGCAGTTTCAGCGTGGATACGCAGTATTTT. The V and J genes are TRBV12-3 or TRBV12-4 and TRBJ2-3; D gene ambiguous. V lost 3 bases, J lost 6 bases, and 7 bases lay in between. The CDR3 spans 12 residues.

CDR3 sequence (DNA): TGCGCCAGCGGGGAGGGGGGCAGCGAGACCCAGTACTTC. Translated: CASGEGGSETQYF. This chain links TRBV10-1 with TRBJ2-5, with a tentative D call TRBD2 (7 bases). V was cut by 8 bases and J by 5 bases, with 15 bases left in between. The CDR3 sequence is 13 residues long. Germline V gene sequence: CDR1 WNHNN, CDR2 SYGVQD (reference sequence).